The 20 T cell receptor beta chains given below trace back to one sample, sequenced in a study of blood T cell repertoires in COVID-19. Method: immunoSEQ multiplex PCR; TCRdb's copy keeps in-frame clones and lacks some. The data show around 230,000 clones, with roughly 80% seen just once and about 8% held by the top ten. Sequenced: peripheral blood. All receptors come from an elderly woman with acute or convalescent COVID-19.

CDR3 loop: CASSHAGGNTGELFF. CDR3 nucleotide sequence: TGTGCCAGCAGCCATGCAGGGGGTAACACCGGGGAGCTGTTTTTT. The chain couples TRBV4-2 to TRBJ2-2; TRBD1 matches 7 bases. V lost 3 bases to trimming and J lost 2 bases; unmatched junction nucleotides: 3. In germline, CDR1 is LGHNA, CDR2 YNFKEQ. The CDR3 consists of 15 residues.

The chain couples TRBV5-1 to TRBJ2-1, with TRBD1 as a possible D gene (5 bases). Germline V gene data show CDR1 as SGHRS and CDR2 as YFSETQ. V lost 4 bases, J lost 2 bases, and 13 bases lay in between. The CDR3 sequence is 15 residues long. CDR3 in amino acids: CASSITGEAYNEQFF. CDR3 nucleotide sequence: TGCGCCAGCAGCATTACAGGAGAAGCCTACAATGAGCAGTTCTTC.

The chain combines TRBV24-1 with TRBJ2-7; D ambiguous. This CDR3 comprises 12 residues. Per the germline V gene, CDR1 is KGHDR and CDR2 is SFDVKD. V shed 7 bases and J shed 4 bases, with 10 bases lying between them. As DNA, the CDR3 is TGTGCCACCAGCCAGACTGGTTACGAGCAGTACTTC. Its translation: CATSQTGYEQYF.

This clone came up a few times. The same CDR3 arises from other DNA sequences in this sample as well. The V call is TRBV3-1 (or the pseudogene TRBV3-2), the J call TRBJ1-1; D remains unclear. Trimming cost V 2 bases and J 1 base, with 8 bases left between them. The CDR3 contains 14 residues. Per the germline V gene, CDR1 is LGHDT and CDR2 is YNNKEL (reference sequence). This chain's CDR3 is CASSQTGGNTEAFF. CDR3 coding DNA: TGTGCCAGCAGCCAAACGGGAGGGAACACTGAAGCTTTCTTT.

The chain's CDR3 is CASSLTGVGAEQYF. The CDR3 DNA reads as TGTGCCAGCAGCTTAACAGGGGTGGGGGCCGAGCAGTACTTC. The rearrangement links TRBV5-6 to TRBJ2-7; TRBD1 aligns across 7 bases. V shed 2 bases and J 6 bases; nucleotides not matched to a gene: 8. Germline V CDR1 and CDR2: SGHDT, YYEEEE. The CDR3 loop spans 14 amino acids.

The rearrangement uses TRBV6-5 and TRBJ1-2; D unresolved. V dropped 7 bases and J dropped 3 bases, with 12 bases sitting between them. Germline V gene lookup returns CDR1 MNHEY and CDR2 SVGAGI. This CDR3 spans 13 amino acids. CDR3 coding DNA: TGTGCCAGCACTTTAGAGTCGGACTATGGCTACACCTTC. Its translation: CASTLESDYGYTF.

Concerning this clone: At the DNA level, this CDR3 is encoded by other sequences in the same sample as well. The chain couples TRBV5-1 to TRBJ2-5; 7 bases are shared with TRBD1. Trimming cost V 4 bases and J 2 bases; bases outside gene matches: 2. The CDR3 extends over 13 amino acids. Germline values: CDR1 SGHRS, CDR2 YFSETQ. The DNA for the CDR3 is TGCGCCAGCAGCCTGGGACAGCAAGAGACCCAGTACTTC. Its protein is CASSLGQQETQYF.

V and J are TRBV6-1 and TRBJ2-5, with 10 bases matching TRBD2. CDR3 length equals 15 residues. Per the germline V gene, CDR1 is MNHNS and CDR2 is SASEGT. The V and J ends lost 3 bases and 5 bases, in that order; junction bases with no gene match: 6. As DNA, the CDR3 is TGTGCCAGCAGTGACACAGCGGGAGGGAGGGAGACCCAGTACTTC. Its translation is CASSDTAGGRETQYF.

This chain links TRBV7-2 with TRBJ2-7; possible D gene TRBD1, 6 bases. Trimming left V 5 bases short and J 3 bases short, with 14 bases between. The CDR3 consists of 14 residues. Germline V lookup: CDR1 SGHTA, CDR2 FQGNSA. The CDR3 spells CASSQQGGNYEQYF. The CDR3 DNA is TGTGCCAGCAGCCAACAGGGTGGAAACTACGAGCAGTACTTC.

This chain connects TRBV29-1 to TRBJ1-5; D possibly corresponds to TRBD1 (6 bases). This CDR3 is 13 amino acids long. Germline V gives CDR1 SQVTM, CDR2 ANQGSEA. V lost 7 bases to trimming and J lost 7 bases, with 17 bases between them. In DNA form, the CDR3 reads TGCAGCGCTGTGGGGGGCGGGGGACAGCCCCAGCATTTT. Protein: CSAVGGGGQPQHF.

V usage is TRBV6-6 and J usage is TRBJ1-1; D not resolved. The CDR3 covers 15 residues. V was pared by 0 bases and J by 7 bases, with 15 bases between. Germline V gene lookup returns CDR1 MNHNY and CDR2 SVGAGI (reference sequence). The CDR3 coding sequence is TGTGCCAGCAGTTACTCCCGTTCTGCGGAGGGTGAAGCTTTCTTT. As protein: CASSYSRSAEGEAFF.

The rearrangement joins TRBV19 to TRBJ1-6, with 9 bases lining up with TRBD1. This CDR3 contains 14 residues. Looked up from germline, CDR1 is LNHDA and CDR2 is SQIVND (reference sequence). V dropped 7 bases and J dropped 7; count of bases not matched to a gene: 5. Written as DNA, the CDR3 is TGTGCCAGTACGCCGGACAGGGGAAATTCACCCCTCCACTTT. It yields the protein CASTPDRGNSPLHF.

The CDR3 loop reads CASSLDRGADTQYF. CDR3 sequence (DNA): TGTGCCAGCAGCTTAGACAGGGGGGCAGATACGCAGTATTTT. The genes are TRBV7-9 and TRBJ2-3, with 8 bases that match TRBD1. Germline V gives CDR1 SEHNR, CDR2 FQNEAQ (reference sequence). The CDR3 is made up of 14 amino acids. The trim removed 1 base at V and 4 bases at J, leaving 1 base unmatched.

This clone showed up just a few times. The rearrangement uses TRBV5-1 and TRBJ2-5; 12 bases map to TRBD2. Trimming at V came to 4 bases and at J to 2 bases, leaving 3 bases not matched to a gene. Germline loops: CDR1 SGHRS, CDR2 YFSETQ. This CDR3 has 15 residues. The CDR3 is CASSPGTSGQETQYF. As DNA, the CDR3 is TGCGCCAGCAGCCCCGGGACTAGCGGGCAAGAGACCCAGTACTTC.

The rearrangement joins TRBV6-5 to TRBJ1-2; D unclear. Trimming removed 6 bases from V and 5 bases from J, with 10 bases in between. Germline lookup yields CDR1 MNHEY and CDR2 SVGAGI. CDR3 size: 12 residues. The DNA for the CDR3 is TGTGCCAGCAGCCACTTGGAGTATGGCTACACCTTC. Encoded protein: CASSHLEYGYTF.

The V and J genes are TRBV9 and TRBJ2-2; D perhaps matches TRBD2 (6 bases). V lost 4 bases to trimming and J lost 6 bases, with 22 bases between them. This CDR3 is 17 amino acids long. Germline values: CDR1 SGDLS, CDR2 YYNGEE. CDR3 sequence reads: CASSKGPGLPSAGELFF. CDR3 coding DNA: TGTGCCAGCAGCAAGGGACCGGGACTTCCATCCGCCGGGGAGCTGTTTTTT.

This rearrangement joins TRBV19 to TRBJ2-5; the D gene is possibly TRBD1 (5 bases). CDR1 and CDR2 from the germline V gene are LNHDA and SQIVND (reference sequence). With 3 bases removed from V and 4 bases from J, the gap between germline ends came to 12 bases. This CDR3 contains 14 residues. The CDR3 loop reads CASSIGKRGETQYF. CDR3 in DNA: TGTGCCAGTAGTATTGGAAAAAGGGGAGAGACCCAGTACTTC.

This chain's CDR3 is CASSMNEPAGQYF. CDR3 nucleotide sequence: TGTGCCAGTAGTATGAACGAGCCTGCGGGGCAGTACTTC. V usage is TRBV19 and J usage is TRBJ2-7, with D possibly being TRBD2 (5 bases). Germline V gene sequence: CDR1 LNHDA, CDR2 SQIVND (reference sequence). Trimming took 3 bases from V and 9 from J, leaving 15 bases between them. The CDR3 covers 13 residues.

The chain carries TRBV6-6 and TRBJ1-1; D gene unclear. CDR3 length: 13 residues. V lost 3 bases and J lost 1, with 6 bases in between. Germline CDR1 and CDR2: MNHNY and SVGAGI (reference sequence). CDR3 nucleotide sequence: TGTGCCAGCAGTTATCCCGGGAACACTGAAGCTTTCTTT. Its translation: CASSYPGNTEAFF.

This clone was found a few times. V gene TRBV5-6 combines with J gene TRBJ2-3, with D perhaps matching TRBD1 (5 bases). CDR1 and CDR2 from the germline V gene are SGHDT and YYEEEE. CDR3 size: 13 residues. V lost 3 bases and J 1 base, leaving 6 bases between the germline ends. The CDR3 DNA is TGTGCCAGCAGCTCCAGGGGCACAGATACGCAGTATTTT. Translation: CASSSRGTDTQYF.